This T cell receptor beta chain was profiled in a study of T cells in Graves' hyperthyroidism and ophthalmopathy (dated by TCRdb to the late 2010s). Describing the broader study: Peripheral blood was collected at initial diagnosis, before any treatment. TCR V-J signatures able to tell the groups apart were searched for in a discovery cohort of 95 to 100 patients, of whom about 40 had Graves' ophthalmopathy and around 58 had stable Graves' hyperthyroidism. Whether ophthalmopathy could be predicted prospectively was tested in an independent validation cohort made up of approximately 19 hyperthyroidism patients plus 17 patients who later progressed to ophthalmopathy. The roughly 91 discovery patients were randomly divided into training and test sets at a 7:3 ratio. Thyroid tissue and blood T-cell repertoires from roughly 6 Graves' hyperthyroidism patients were also compared in the study. After sampling, hyperthyroidism patients received methimazole starting at 30 mg daily, and ophthalmopathy patients received high-dose intravenous methylprednisolone. According to the paper, TCR Vbeta CDR3 sequencing was carried out on 135 peripheral blood samples, which came from under 50 ophthalmopathy, under 85 hyperthyroidism and approximately 17 progressor patients.

This clonotype was seen repeatedly, ten times or more. The antigen it binds to is not known. No base qualities exist here, and no much larger clone lies one base off it. TCR beta CDR3 regions were amplified from RNA transcripts. The TCR CDR3 was subjected to a first round of RT-PCR using the HTBI primer set and the Qiagen OneStep RT-PCR kit. Libraries were constructed in a second round of multiplex PCR, after which size selection and purification were carried out. Sequencing of the libraries was done on an Illumina HiSeq2000 using paired-end 100 bp reads. From the authors' description of their analysis: Raw data were processed with SOAPnuke, discarding reads with adapters, uncalled bases, mean Phred below 15, or no exact constant-primer or identifier match. COPE v1.2.5 was used to merge the high-quality paired reads, and each unique nucleotide sequence was defined as a clonotype. MiTCR v1.1 was used to align the clonotypes against IMGT TRBV, TRBD and TRBJ reference segments. Analysis was restricted to V-J combinations with a frequency above 0.0001, which covered about 99% of repertoires. The TCS score was defined as the ratio of F50 (clonal expansion) to E x V (chaos), calculated using BLOSUM62-based TCRdist between CDR3 peptides within each V-J. Welch's t-statistics and random forest reduced several hundred V-J features to about 12, which were used in a naive Bayes classifier (R e1071). The public reads were reanalyzed by TCRdb: fastp trimming at Q25, MiXCR alignment, in-frame beta chains only. Rows with one shared CDR3 protein collapse into an entry with the most common genes and DNA. TCRdb, rather than the study authors, made the V and J calls. The sample has about 300,000 distinct CDR3 sequences on record, roughly 18% of them singletons. The ten largest account for approximately 35% of the sample.

In the ophthalmopathy patients, disease was moderately to severely active, with a Clinical Activity Score of 3 or more, a NOSPECS grade of 4 or more, and a duration of less than 3 months. The study excluded patients with uncontrolled infections, other autoimmune diseases, pregnancy or lactation. Diagnoses were based on clinical symptoms, serum thyroxine and TRAb, thyroid ultrasound and orbital computed tomography. PBMCs were isolated from approximately 10 ml of fresh peripheral blood by Ficoll-Paque density gradient centrifugation. Total RNA was extracted using Trizol reagent, and RNA quality was assessed on an Agilent 2100 Bioanalyzer. Here is what the overall study found, with its caveats: In cross-validation, a model built on a 13 V-J signature told ophthalmopathy apart from stable hyperthyroidism with approximately 90% sensitivity and about 81% specificity, and in testing the same model reached 80%/75%. Most expanded thyroid clonotypes (frequency above 0.001) were also detected in blood, suggesting blood repertoires may reflect thyroid immune responses. No statistical method was used to fix the sample size in advance, and group allocation was not hidden from the investigators. In validation, progression to ophthalmopathy was predicted by the model with 70.59% sensitivity and roughly 72% specificity, a median of roughly six months before onset.

Its CDR3 holds 17 amino acids, cysteine through phenylalanine. The sequence is cut down to CDR3 DNA, 51 bases in frame from base 1. The germline V gene specifies SQVTM as CDR1 and ANQGSEA as CDR2. The germline V end is reduced by 7 bases and the J end by 6 bases; junction bases left unmatched: 18. The sample comprised blood. This clonotype originated in a man aged 45 to 65 with Graves' ophthalmopathy. This sequence uses TRBV29-1 and TRBJ2-5; 12 of the junction bases match TRBD2. The DNA reads as follows: TGCAGCGCGGGGGGCCAAGGACTAGCGGGACATTTGCAGACCCAGTACTTC. It translates as CSAGGQGLAGHLQTQYF.